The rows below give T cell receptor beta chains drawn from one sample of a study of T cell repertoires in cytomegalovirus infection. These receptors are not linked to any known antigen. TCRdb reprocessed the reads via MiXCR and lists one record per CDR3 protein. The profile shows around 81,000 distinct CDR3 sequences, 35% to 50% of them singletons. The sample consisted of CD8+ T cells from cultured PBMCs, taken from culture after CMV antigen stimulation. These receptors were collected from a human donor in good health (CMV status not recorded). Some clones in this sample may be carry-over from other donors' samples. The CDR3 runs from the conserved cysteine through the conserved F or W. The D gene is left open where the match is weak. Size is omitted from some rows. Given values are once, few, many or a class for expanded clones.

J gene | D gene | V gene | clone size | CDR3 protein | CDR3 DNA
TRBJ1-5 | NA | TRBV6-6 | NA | CASSYVGWGISNQPQHF | TGTGCCAGCAGTTACGTCGGATGGGGAATTAGCAATCAGCCCCAGCATTTT
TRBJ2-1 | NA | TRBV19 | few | CASSDPYMDSSSYNEQFF | TGTGCCAGTAGTGACCCATACATGGACAGCAGCTCCTACAATGAGCAGTTCTTC
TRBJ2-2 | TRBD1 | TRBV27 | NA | CASSFDRVNTGELFF | TGTGCCAGCAGTTTTGACAGGGTGAACACCGGGGAGCTGTTTTTT
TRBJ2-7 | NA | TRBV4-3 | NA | CASSVAPQGSYEQYF | TGCGCCAGCAGCGTTGCCCCGCAGGGCTCCTACGAGCAGTACTTC
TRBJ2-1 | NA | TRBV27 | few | CASRIGGEINEQFF | TGTGCCAGCAGGATTGGGGGCGAGATCAATGAGCAGTTCTTC
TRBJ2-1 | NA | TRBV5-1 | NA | CASSLVPAAGGNEQFF | TGCGCCAGCAGCTTGGTGCCAGCGGCGGGCGGCAATGAGCAGTTCTTC
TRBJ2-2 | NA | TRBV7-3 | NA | CASSPPCRDSGELFF | TGTGCCAGCAGCCCCCCGTGCAGGGACTCCGGGGAGCTGTTTTTT
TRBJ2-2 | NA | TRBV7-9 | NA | CASTNVWGGPTGELFF | TGTGCCAGCACTAACGTTTGGGGCGGACCCACCGGGGAGCTGTTTTTT
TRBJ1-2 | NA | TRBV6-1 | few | CASSELGVGYGYTF | TGTGCCAGCAGTGAATTGGGAGTTGGCTATGGCTACACCTTC
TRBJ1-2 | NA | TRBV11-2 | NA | CASSLRWSNYGYTF | TGTGCCAGCAGCTTACGCTGGTCCAACTATGGCTACACCTTC
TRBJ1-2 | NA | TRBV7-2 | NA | CASSLFRQDYGYTF | TGTGCCAGCAGCTTATTTCGCCAGGACTATGGCTACACCTTC
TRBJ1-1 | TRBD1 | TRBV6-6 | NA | CASSYVVGDREMNTEAFF | TGTGCCAGCAGTTACGTGGTCGGGGACAGGGAAATGAACACTGAAGCTTTCTTT
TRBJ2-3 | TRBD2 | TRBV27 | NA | CASSLQLAGPTDTQYF | TGTGCCAGCAGTTTACAACTAGCGGGACCCACAGATACGCAGTATTTT
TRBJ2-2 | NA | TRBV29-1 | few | CSVPASGGELFF | TGCAGCGTCCCAGCCTCTGGAGGGGAGCTGTTTTTT
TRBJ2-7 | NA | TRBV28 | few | CASSSPDNYEQYF | TGTGCCAGCAGTTCTCCCGATAACTACGAGCAGTACTTC
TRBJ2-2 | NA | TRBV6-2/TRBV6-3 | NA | CASNNVGELFF | TGTGCCAGCAACAATGTCGGGGAGCTGTTTTTT
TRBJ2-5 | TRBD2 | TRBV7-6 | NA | CASSFRGLAGGQETQYF | TGTGCCAGCAGCTTCCGAGGACTAGCGGGGGGACAAGAGACCCAGTACTTC
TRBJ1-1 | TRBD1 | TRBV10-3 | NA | CATQGGGLNTEAFF | TGTGCCACCCAGGGGGGAGGGCTGAACACTGAAGCTTTCTTT
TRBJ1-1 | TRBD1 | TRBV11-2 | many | CASSATGARGLGTEAFF | TGTGCCAGCAGCGCGACAGGGGCGCGGGGTTTGGGCACTGAAGCTTTCTTT
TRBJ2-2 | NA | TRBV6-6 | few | CASSEWGDTWNTGELFF | TGTGCCAGCAGTGAGTGGGGGGACACCTGGAACACCGGGGAGCTGTTTTTT
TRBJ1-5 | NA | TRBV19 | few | CASSLATLSNQPQHF | TGTGCCAGTAGTCTTGCAACCCTTAGCAATCAGCCCCAGCATTTT
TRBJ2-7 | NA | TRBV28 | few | CASSLIATPVYEQYF | TGTGCCAGCAGTTTAATTGCGACCCCAGTCTACGAGCAGTACTTC
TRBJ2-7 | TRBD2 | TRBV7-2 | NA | CASRAGDSYEQYF | TGTGCCAGCAGGGCGGGGGACTCCTACGAGCAGTACTTC
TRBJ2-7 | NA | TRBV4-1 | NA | CASSQVSGSEQYF | TGCGCCAGCAGCCAAGTTTCAGGGAGCGAGCAGTACTTC
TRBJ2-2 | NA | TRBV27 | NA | CASSSPQTGSGELFF | TGTGCCAGCAGTTCTCCTCAGACGGGCTCCGGGGAGCTGTTTTTT
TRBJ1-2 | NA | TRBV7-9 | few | CASSLLGAEFDYTF | TGTGCCAGCAGCTTACTAGGGGCCGAGTTTGACTACACCTTC
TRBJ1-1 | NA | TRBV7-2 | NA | CASSPRQEGMNTEAFF | TGTGCCAGCAGCCCCCGACAGGAAGGAATGAACACTGAAGCTTTCTTT
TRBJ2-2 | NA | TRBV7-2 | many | CASSLDGLSGTGELFF | TGTGCCAGCAGCTTGGACGGACTCTCGGGCACCGGGGAGCTGTTTTTT
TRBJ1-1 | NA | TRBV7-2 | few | CASSFSGSFLGGIEDTEAFF | TGTGCCAGCAGCTTTTCGGGTAGTTTTTTGGGAGGGATAGAAGACACTGAAGCTTTCTTT
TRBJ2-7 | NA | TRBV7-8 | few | CASTSSARKQYF | TGTGCCAGCACCTCCTCCGCCCGCAAGCAGTACTTC
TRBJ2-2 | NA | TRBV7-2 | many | CASRGVGTGELFF | TGTGCCAGCAGAGGGGTGGGGACCGGGGAGCTGTTTTTT
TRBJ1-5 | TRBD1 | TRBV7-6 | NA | CASSPHGGQGYSHSNQPQHF | TGTGCCAGCAGCCCCCACGGGGGACAGGGTTACTCACATAGCAATCAGCCCCAGCATTTT
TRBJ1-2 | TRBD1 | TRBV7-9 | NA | CASSFPGGADGYTF | TGTGCCAGCAGCTTTCCAGGGGGCGCCGATGGCTACACCTTC
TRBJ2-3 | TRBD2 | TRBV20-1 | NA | CSARIAGGPLTDTQYF | TGCAGTGCTAGAATAGCGGGGGGGCCTCTCACAGATACGCAGTATTTT
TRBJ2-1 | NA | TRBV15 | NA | CATRIGGVYNEQFF | TGTGCCACCAGGATAGGAGGGGTTTACAATGAGCAGTTCTTC
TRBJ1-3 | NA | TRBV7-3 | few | CASSLLGPLGRASGANTIYF | TGTGCCAGCAGCTTACTAGGGCCCCTCGGGCGGGCCTCTGGAGCAAACACCATATATTTT
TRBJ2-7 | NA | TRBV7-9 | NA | CASSPSQLRHEQYF | TGTGCCAGCAGCCCCTCCCAATTAAGGCACGAGCAGTACTTC
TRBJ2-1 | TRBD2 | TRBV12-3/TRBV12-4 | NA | CASSPTSGGRRGEQFF | TGTGCCAGCAGCCCGACTAGCGGGGGCCGCCGAGGGGAGCAGTTCTTC
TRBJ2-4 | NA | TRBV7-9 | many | CASSQAGGRENIQYF | TGTGCCAGCAGCCAAGCCGGGGGGCGGGAAAACATTCAGTACTTC
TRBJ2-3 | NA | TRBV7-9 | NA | CASRSGWGNTDTQYF | TGTGCCAGCAGGTCTGGGTGGGGCAACACAGATACGCAGTATTTT
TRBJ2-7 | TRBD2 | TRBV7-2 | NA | CASSFSGGEQYF | TGTGCCAGCAGCTTTAGCGGGGGCGAGCAGTACTTC
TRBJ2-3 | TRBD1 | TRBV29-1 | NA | CSVETGEAGGYRTDTQYF | TGCAGCGTTGAAACGGGTGAGGCAGGGGGATATAGGACAGATACGCAGTATTTT
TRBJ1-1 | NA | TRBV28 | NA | CASSVGGWGTEAFF | TGTGCCAGCAGTGTCGGGGGCTGGGGAACTGAAGCTTTCTTT
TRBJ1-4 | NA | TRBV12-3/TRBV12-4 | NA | CASSLNEKLFF | TGTGCCAGCAGTCTCAATGAAAAACTGTTTTTT
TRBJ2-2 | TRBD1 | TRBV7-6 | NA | CASSLDPQGTGNTGELFF | TGTGCCAGCAGCTTAGATCCCCAGGGGACAGGGAACACCGGGGAGCTGTTTTTT
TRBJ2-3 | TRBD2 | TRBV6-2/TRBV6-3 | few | CASSRTSGAPDTQYF | TGTGCCAGCAGTCGGACTAGCGGGGCCCCAGATACGCAGTATTTT